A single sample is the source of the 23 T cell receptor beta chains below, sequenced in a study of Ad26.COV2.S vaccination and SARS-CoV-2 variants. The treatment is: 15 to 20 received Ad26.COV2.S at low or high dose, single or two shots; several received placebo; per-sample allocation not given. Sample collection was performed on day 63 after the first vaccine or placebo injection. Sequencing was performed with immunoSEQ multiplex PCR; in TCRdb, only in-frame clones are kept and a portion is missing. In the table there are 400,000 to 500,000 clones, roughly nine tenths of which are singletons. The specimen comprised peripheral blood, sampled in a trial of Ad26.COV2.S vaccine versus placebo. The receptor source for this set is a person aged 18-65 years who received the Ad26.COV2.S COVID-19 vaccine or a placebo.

CDR3 in DNA: TGTGCCAGCAGCTTTACGCCGGGACAGGAGCTTAACACCGGGGAGCTGTTTTTT. Encoded protein: CASSFTPGQELNTGELFF. The V call is TRBV7-6, the J call TRBJ2-2; 8 bases are a match to TRBD1. The V gene end was trimmed by 3 bases and the J gene end by 2 bases; junction bases not matched to a gene: 11. From germline, CDR1 is SGHVS and CDR2 FNYEAQ. The CDR3 sequence is 18 residues long.

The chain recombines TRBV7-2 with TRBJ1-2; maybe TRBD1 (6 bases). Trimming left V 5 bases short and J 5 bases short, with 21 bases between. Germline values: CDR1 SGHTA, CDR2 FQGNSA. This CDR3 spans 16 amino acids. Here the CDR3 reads CASSTNRDTSGYGYTF. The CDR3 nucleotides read TGTGCCAGCAGCACAAACCGGGACACCTCGGGATATGGCTACACCTTC. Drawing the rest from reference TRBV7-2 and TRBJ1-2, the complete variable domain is GAGVSQSPSNKVTEKGKDVELRCDPISGHTALYWYRQSLGQGLEFLIYFQGNSAPDKSGLPSDRFSAERTGGSVSTLTIQRTQQEDSAVYLCASSTNRDTSGYGYTFGSGTRLTVV.

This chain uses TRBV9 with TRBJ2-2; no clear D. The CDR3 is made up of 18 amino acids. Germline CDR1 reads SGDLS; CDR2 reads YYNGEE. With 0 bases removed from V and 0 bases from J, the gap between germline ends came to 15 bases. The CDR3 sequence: CASSVDTRARSNTGELFF. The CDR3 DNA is TGTGCCAGCAGCGTAGATACGCGCGCCAGGTCGAACACCGGGGAGCTGTTTTTT.

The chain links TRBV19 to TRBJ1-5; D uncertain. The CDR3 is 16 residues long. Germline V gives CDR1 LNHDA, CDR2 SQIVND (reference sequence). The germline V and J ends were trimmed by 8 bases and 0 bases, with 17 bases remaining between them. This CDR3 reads CASSPMESPSNQPQHF. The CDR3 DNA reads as TGTGCCAGTTCTCCAATGGAGTCGCCTAGCAATCAGCCCCAGCATTTT. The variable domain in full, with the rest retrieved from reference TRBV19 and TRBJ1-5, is DGGITQSPKYLFRKEGQNVTLSCEQNLNHDAMYWYRQDPGQGLRLIYYSQIVNDFQKGDIAEGYSVSREKKESFPLTVTSAQKNPTAFYLCASSPMESPSNQPQHFGDGTRLSIL.

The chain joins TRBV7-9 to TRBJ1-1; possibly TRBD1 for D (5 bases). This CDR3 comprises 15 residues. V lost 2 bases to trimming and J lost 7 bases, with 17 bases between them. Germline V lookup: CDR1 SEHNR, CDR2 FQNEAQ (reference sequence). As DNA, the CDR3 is TGTGCCAGCAGCTTACCTACGGGGCCGACAATTGAAGCTTTCTTT. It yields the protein CASSLPTGPTIEAFF.

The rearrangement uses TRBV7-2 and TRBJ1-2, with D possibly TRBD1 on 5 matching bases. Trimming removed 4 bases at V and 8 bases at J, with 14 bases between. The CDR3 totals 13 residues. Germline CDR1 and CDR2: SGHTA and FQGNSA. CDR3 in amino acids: CASSYSGPFGYTF. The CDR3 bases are TGTGCCAGCAGCTACTCGGGACCGTTCGGCTACACCTTC. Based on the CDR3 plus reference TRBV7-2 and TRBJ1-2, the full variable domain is GAGVSQSPSNKVTEKGKDVELRCDPISGHTALYWYRQSLGQGLEFLIYFQGNSAPDKSGLPSDRFSAERTGGSVSTLTIQRTQQEDSAVYLCASSYSGPFGYTFGSGTRLTVV.

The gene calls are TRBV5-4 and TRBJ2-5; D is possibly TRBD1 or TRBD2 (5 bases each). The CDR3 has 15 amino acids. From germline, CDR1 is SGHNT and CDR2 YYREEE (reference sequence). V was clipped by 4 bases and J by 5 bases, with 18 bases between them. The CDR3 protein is CASSPSGTQVETQYF. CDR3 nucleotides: TGTGCCAGCAGCCCTTCCGGGACCCAGGTGGAGACCCAGTACTTC.

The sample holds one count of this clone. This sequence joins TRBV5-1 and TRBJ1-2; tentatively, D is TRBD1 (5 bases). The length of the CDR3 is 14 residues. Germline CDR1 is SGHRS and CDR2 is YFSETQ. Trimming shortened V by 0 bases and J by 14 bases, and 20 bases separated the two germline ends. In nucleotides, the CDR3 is TGCGCCAGCAGCTTGGACCCCAGGGACGACATTATTACCTTC. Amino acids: CASSLDPRDDIITF.

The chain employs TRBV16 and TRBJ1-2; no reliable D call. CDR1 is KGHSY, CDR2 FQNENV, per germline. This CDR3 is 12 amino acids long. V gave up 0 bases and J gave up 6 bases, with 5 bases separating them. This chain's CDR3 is CASSQSTDGYTF. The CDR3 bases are TGTGCCAGCAGCCAATCGACGGATGGCTACACCTTC.

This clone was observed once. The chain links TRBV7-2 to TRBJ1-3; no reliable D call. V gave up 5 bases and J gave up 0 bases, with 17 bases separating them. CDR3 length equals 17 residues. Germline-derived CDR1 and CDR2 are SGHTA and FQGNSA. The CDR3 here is CASSPWTPGLSGNTIYF. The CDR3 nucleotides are TGTGCCAGCAGCCCCTGGACCCCGGGCCTCTCTGGAAACACCATATATTTT.

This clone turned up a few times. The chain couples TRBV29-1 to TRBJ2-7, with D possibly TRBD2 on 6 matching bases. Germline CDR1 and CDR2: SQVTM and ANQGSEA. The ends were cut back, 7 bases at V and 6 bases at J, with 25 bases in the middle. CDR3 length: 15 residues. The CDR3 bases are TGCAGCGCTGAGGTCGGGGGACCCAAGCGCGGCGAGCAGTACTTC. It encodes CSAEVGGPKRGEQYF.

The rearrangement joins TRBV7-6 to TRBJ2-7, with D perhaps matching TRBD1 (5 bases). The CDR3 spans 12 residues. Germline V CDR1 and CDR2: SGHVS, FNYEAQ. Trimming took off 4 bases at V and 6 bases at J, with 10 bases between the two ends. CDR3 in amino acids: CASSSLRGEQYF. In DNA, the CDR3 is TGTGCCAGCAGCTCCCTAAGGGGCGAGCAGTACTTC. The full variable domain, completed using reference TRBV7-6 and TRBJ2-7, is GAGVSQSPRYKVTKRGQDVALRCDPISGHVSLYWYRQALGQGPEFLTYFNYEAQQDKSGLPNDRFSAERPEGSISTLTIQRTEQRDSAMYRCASSSLRGEQYFGPGTRLTVT.

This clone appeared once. CDR3 sequence: CASSSGTGRPYGYTF. The CDR3 region has the DNA TGCGCCAGCAGCTCCGGGACAGGGCGGCCCTATGGCTACACCTTC. This chain uses TRBV5-1 with TRBJ1-2; 9 bases are shared with TRBD1. This CDR3 has 15 amino acids. Trimming cost V 3 bases and J 4 bases; bases outside gene matches: 7. CDR1 and CDR2 (germline): SGHRS, YFSETQ.

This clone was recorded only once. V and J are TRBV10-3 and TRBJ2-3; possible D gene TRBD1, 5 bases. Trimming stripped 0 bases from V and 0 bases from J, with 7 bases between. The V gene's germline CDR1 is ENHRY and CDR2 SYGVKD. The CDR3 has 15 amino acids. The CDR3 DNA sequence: TGTGCCATCAGTGAGTCGACAGTCAGCACAGATACGCAGTATTTT. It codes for CAISESTVSTDTQYF.

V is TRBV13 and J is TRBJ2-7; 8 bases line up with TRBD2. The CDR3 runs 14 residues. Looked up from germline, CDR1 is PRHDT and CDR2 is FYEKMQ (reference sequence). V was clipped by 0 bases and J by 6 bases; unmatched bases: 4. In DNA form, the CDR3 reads TGTGCCAGCAGCTTAGGGGTAGCGGGGAGCGAGCAGTACTTC. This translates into CASSLGVAGSEQYF.

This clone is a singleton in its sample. The CDR3 DNA is TGTGCCAGCAGCTTGACTACAGGGGGTAATTCACCCCTCCACTTT. Residues: CASSLTTGGNSPLHF. The chain recombines TRBV5-4 with TRBJ1-6; 8 nucleotides line up with TRBD1. The germline V gene has CDR1 SGHNT and CDR2 YYREEE (reference sequence). CDR3 length: 15 amino acids. The trim removed 1 base at V and 6 bases at J, leaving 3 bases unmatched.

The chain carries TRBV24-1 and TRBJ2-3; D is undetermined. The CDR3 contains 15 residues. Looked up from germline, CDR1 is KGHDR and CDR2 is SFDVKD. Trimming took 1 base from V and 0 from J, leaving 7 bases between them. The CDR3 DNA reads TGTGCCACCAGTGATTTTAGCACTAGCACAGATACGCAGTATTTT. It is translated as CATSDFSTSTDTQYF.

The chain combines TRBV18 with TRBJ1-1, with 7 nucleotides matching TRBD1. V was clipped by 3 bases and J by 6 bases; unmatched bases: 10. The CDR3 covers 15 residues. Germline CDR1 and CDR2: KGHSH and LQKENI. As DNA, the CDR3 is TGTGCCAGCTCACCCCGGACCAGGGGGATCCCTGAAGCTTTCTTT. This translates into CASSPRTRGIPEAFF.

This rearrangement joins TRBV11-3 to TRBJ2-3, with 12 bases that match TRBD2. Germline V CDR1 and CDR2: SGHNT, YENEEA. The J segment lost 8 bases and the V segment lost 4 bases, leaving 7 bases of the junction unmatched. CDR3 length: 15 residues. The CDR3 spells CASSSLAGGLGTQYF. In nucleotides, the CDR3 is TGTGCCAGCAGCTCTCTAGCGGGGGGGTTGGGTACGCAGTATTTT.

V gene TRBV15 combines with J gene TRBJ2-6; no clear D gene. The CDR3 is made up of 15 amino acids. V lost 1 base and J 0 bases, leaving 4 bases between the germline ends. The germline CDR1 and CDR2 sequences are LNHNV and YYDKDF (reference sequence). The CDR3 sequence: CATSRVNSGANVLTF. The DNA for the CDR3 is TGTGCCACCAGCAGAGTTAACTCTGGGGCCAACGTCCTGACTTTC. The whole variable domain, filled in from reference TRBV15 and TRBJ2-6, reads DAMVIQNPRYQVTQFGKPVTLSCSQTLNHNVMYWYQQKSSQAPKLLFHYYDKDFNNEADTPDNFQSRRPNTSFCFLDIRSPGLGDTAMYLCATSRVNSGANVLTFGAGSRLTVL.

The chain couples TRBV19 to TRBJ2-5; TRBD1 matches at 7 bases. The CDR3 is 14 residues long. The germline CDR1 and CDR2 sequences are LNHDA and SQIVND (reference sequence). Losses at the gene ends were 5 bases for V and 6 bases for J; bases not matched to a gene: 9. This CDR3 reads CASSVDRVGQTQYF. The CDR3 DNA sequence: TGTGCCAGTAGTGTCGACAGGGTGGGGCAGACCCAGTACTTC.

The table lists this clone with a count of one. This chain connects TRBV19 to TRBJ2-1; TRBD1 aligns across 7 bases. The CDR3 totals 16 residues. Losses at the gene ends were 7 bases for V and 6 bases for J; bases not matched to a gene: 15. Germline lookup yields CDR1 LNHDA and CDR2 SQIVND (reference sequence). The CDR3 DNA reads TGTGCCAGTATTTCCAAGACAGGGTTGGGCCCCAATGAGCAGTTCTTC. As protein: CASISKTGLGPNEQFF.

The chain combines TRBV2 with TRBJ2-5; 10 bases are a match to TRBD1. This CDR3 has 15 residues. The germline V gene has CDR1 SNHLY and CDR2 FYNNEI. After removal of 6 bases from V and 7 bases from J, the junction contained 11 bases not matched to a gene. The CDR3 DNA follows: TGTGCCAGCAGCGATCCGGGACAGGGGATCGGGACCCAGTACTTC. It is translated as CASSDPGQGIGTQYF.